This record concerns one T cell receptor (beta chain) sequence. The sample holds many counts of this clonotype. Its antigen target is currently unknown. No per-base quality is available; no much larger clone lies one base away. The source of the sample is a study of T cells in Graves' hyperthyroidism and ophthalmopathy (dated by TCRdb to the late 2010s). The study in broad terms: Peripheral blood samples were taken at initial diagnosis, before any treatment was given. TCR V-J signatures able to tell the groups apart were searched for in a discovery cohort of 90 to 100 patients, of whom roughly 42 had Graves' ophthalmopathy and some 60 had stable Graves' hyperthyroidism. Prospective prediction of ophthalmopathy was tested in an independent validation cohort of approximately 19 hyperthyroidism patients and around 16 patients who later progressed to ophthalmopathy. The approximately 95 discovery patients were divided at random into training and test sets in a 7:3 ratio. In more than 5 Graves' hyperthyroidism patients, the study also compared T-cell repertoires from thyroid tissue with T-cell repertoires from blood. Following sampling, methimazole starting at 30 mg daily was given to hyperthyroidism patients, and high-dose intravenous methylprednisolone was given to ophthalmopathy patients. TCR Vbeta CDR3 sequencing of 120 to 150 peripheral blood samples (over 40 ophthalmopathy, about 75 hyperthyroidism and approximately 17 progressor patients) is reported in the paper. What the work shows at the level of the full study, not this receptor alone: Most expanded thyroid clonotypes (frequency above 0.001) were also found in blood, which suggests that blood repertoires may mirror thyroid immune responses. A 13 V-J signature model separated ophthalmopathy from stable hyperthyroidism, with around 91% sensitivity and approximately 81% specificity in cross-validation and 80%/75% in testing. During validation, the model predicted progression to ophthalmopathy a median of roughly 7.1 months ahead of onset, with approximately 70% sensitivity and less than 85% specificity. No statistical method was used to set the sample size in advance, and investigators knew the group allocation.

CDR1 is given as SEHNR and CDR2 as FQNEAQ, both from the germline V gene (reference sequence). V is cut by 6 bases and J by 5 bases, and the space between the germline ends is 14 bases. The CDR3 numbers 13 residues from cysteine through phenylalanine. Just CDR3 DNA is preserved here, 39 bases in frame from base 1. The hyperthyroidism patients were between 18 and 65 years old and newly diagnosed, with a disease duration of less than 2 months. Any patient with an uncontrolled infection, another autoimmune disease, pregnancy or lactation was excluded. Diagnoses were established on the basis of clinical symptoms, serum thyroxine and TRAb, thyroid ultrasound, and orbital computed tomography. For progressor patients, blood was drawn at the first diagnosis of hyperthyroidism, before any ophthalmopathy symptoms had appeared. Ficoll-Paque density gradient centrifugation was used to isolate PBMCs from around 10 ml of fresh peripheral blood. Progressor patients were defined as those initially diagnosed with Graves' hyperthyroidism in whom ophthalmopathy developed during follow-up. Total RNA was extracted using Trizol reagent, and RNA quality was assessed on an Agilent 2100 Bioanalyzer.

The TCR beta CDR3 regions were amplified from the RNA transcripts. For the first round of RT-PCR on the TCR CDR3, the HTBI primer set was used together with the Qiagen OneStep RT-PCR kit. The libraries were constructed in a second round of multiplex PCR and then size-selected and purified. Paired-end sequencing of the libraries was performed with 100 bp reads on an Illumina HiSeq2000. Concerning the study's data processing: SOAPnuke was used to process the raw data, throwing out any read that contained adapters or uncalled bases, had a mean Phred below 15, or lacked an exact constant-primer or identifier match. COPE v1.2.5 was used to merge high-quality paired reads, and clonotypes were defined as unique nucleotide sequences. MiTCR v1.1 was used to align the clonotypes against IMGT TRBV, TRBD and TRBJ reference segments. Only V-J combinations with frequency above 0.0001, covering roughly 99% of repertoires, were analysed. A TCS score was defined as the ratio between F50 (clonal expansion) and ExV (chaos), using BLOSUM62-based TCRdist between CDR3 peptides within each V-J. Welch's t-statistics and random forest reduced 500 to 550 V-J features to roughly 13, which were used in a naive Bayes classifier (R e1071). In-frame beta chains were kept once TCRdb had trimmed the public reads at Q25 with fastp and called clones with MiXCR. Identical CDR3 protein sequences are pooled into one entry, listed with their most common genes and DNA. These V and J calls rely on TCRdb rather than the paper's analysis. This sample is represented by approximately 620,000 distinct CDR3 sequences; more than 11% of them were singletons. The ten top clones hold around 5.4% of the sample.

This sequence uses TRBV7-9 and TRBJ2-7, and perhaps TRBD1 as D gene, on 6 matching bases. This TCR derives from a woman between 25 and 40 years old with Graves' hyperthyroidism that later progressed to Graves' ophthalmopathy. Sequenced input: blood. This receptor has the CDR3 CASSGGRDNEQYF. The DNA sequence is as follows: TGTGCCAGCAGTGGGGGCAGGGACAACGAGCAGTACTTC.